This T cell receptor (beta chain) was captured in a study of neurological immune-mediated disorders. Where libraries were unsorted, they were derived from 2 million PBMCs stored at -80 degrees C. Whole-study results and caveats: The greatest TCR clonal expansion occurred in HTLV-1-associated myelopathy and the least in multiple sclerosis, which fell below healthy controls. Subjects shared no identical expanded-clone CDR3 amino acid sequences, suggesting private TCR-beta repertoires in all groups.

The CDR3 is 16 residues long. Deletions cut 0 bases from V and 0 bases from J, with 10 bases between. CDR1 and CDR2 (germline): SGHRS, YFSETQ. This clonotype was counted ten times or more. Antigen unknown. The cDNA came from 5'RACE with 10-nucleotide random UMIs. TCRdb re-analysed the 5' RACE reads in MiXCR, keeping a single row per CDR3 protein. Of around 47,000 distinct CDR3 sequences listed, about an eighth were seen once; the top ten hold over 0.95%. V gene TRBV5-1 combines with J gene TRBJ1-3; TRBD1 is a possible D gene (6 bases). Sequenced: PBMCs. The clonotype was recovered from a female donor in good health. In nucleotides, the CDR3 is TGCGCCAGCAGCTTGGAGGGGGTACCCTCTGGAAACACCATATATTTT. Amino acid sequence: CASSLEGVPSGNTIYF.